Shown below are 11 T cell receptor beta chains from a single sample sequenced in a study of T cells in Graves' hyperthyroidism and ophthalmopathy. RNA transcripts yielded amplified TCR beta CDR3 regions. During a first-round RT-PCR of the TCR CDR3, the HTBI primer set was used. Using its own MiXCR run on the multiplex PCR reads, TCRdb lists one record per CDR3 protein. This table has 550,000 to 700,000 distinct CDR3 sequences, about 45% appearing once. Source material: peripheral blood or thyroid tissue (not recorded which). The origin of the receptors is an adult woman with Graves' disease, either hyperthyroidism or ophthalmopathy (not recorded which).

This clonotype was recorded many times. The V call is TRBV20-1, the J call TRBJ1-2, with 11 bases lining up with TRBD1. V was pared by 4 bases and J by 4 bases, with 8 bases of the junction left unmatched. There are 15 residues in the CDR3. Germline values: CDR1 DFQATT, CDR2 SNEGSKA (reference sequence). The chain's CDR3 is CSAKVSGTGGYGYTF. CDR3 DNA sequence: TGCAGTGCTAAAGTGTCCGGGACAGGGGGCTATGGCTACACCTTC.

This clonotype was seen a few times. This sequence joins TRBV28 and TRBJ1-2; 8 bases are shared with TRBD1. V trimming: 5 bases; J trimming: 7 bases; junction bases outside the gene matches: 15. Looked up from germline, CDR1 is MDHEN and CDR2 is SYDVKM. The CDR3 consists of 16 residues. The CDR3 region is CASSPPYGTGEGGYTF. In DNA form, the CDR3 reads TGTGCCAGCAGTCCCCCATACGGGACAGGCGAGGGTGGCTACACCTTC.

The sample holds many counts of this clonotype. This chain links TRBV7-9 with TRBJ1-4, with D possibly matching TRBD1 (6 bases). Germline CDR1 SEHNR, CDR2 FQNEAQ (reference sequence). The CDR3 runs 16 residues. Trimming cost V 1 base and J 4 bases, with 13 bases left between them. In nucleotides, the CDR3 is TGTGCCAGCAGCTTAGACTCAGGGGCCTTTAATGAAAAACTGTTTTTT. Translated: CASSLDSGAFNEKLFF.

The CDR3 sequence is CAISGLQGVGELFF. The DNA of the CDR3 is TGTGCCATCAGTGGATTACAGGGTGTTGGGGAGCTGTTTTTT. This chain links TRBV10-3 with TRBJ2-2; TRBD1 is a possible D gene (6 bases). In germline, CDR1 is ENHRY, CDR2 SYGVKD. This CDR3 spans 14 amino acids. V was cut by 4 bases and J by 8 bases, with 14 bases left in between.

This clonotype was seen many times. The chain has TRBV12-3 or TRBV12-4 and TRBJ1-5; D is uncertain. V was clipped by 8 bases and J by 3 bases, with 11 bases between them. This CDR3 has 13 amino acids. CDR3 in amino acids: CASALADNQPQHF. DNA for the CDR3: TGTGCCAGCGCACTCGCGGACAATCAGCCCCAGCATTTT.

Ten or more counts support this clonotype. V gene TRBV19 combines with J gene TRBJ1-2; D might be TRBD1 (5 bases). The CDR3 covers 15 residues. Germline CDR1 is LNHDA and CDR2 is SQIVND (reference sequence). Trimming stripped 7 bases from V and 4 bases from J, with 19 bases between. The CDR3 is CASIPTPGPRYGYTF. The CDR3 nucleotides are TGTGCCAGTATTCCAACCCCGGGACCGCGCTATGGCTACACCTTC.

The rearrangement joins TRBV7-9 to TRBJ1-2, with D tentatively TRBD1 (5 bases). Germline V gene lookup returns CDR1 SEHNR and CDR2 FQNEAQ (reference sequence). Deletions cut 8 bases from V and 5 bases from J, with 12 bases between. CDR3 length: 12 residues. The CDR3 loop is CASYGTVYGYTF. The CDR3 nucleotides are TGTGCCAGCTATGGGACTGTTTATGGCTACACCTTC.

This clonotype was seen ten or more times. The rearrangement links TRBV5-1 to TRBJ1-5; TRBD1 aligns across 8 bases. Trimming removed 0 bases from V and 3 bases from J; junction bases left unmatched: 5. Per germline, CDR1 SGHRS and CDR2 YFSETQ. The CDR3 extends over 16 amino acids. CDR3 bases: TGCGCCAGCAGCTTGGGGCTACAGGGGGACAATCAGCCCCAGCATTTT. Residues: CASSLGLQGDNQPQHF.

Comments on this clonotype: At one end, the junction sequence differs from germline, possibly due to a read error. CDR3 sequence: CSTSGETQYF. The CDR3 DNA is TGCAGTACTAGCGGCGAGACCCAGTACTTC. The V and J genes are TRBV20-1 and TRBJ2-5, with 8 bases fitting TRBD2. CDR1 is DFQATT, CDR2 SNEGSKA, per germline (reference sequence). The CDR3 contains 10 residues.

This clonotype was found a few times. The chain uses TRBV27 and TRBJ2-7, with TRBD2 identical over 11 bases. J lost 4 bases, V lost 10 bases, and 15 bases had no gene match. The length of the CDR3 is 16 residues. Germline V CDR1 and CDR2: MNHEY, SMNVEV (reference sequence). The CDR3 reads CATRSGLAGGKYEQYF. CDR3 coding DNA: TGTGCCACCCGTTCAGGGCTAGCGGGAGGAAAATACGAGCAGTACTTC.

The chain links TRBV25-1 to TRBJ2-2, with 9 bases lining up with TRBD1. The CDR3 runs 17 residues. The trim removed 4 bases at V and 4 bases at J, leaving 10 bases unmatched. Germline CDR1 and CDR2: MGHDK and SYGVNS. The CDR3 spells CASSASTGGRVTGELFF. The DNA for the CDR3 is TGTGCCAGCAGTGCCTCAACAGGGGGCAGGGTCACCGGGGAGCTGTTTTTT. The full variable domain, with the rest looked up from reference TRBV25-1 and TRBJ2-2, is EADIYQTPRYLVIGTGKKITLECSQTMGHDKMYWYQQDPGMELHLIHYSYGVNSTEKGDLSSESTVSRIRTEHFPLTLESARPSHTSQYLCASSASTGGRVTGELFFGEGSRLTVL.